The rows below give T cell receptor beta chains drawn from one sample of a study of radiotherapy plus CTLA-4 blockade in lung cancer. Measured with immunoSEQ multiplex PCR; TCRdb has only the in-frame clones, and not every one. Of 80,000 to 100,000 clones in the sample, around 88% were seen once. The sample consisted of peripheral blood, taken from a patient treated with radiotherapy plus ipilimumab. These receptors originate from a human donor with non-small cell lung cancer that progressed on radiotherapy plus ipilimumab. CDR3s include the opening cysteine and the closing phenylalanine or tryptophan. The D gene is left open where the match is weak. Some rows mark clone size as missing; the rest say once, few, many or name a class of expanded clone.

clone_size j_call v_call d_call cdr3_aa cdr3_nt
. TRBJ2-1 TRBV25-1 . CASTGPSYPEQFF TGTGCCAGCACGGGTCCTAGCTACCCTGAGCAGTTCTTC
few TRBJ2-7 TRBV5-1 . CASSLDHLEQYF TGCGCCAGCAGCTTGGACCACCTCGAGCAGTACTTC
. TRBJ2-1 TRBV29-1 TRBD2 CSVETGLVGGEQFF TGCAGCGTTGAAACGGGACTAGTGGGGGGTGAGCAGTTCTTC
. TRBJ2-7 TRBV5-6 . CASSLLSREREQYF TGTGCCAGCAGCTTGTTAAGCAGGGAACGCGAGCAGTACTTC
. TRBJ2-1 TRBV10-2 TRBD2 CASSDPLLREGPRNEQFF TGCGCCAGCAGTGACCCCCTTTTGCGGGAGGGCCCTCGGAATGAGCAGTTCTTC
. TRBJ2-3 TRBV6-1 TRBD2 CAIPSGRASDTQYF TGTGCCATCCCTAGCGGGAGGGCATCAGATACGCAGTATTTT
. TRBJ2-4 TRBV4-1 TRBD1 CASSQDDIMTGAKNIQYF TGCGCCAGCAGCCAAGATGACATAATGACAGGGGCCAAAAACATTCAGTACTTC
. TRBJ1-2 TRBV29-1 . CSVEFFGGGYTF TGCAGCGTTGAATTTTTTGGGGGCGGCTACACCTTC
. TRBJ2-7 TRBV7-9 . CASSLAGQRSYEQYF TGTGCCAGCAGCTTAGCGGGGCAGCGGAGCTACGAGCAGTACTTC
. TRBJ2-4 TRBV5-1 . CASSLAGIVDIQYF TGCGCCAGCAGCTTGGCCGGGATAGTTGACATTCAGTACTTC
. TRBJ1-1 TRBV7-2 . CASSSEIVQRAFF TGTGCCAGCAGCTCCGAAATCGTTCAGAGGGCTTTCTTT
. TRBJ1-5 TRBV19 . CASTPVGGFGNQPQHF TGTGCCAGTACCCCGGTGGGAGGCTTCGGCAATCAGCCCCAGCATTTT
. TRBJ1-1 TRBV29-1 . CSVAGTRDTEAFF TGCAGCGTTGCGGGGACACGAGACACTGAAGCTTTCTTT
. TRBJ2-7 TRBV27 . CASSSTPYEQYF TGTGCCAGCAGTTCTACCCCCTACGAGCAGTACTTC
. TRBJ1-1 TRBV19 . CASSPTGGDGDTEAFF TGTGCCAGTAGTCCTACCGGGGGGGACGGAGACACTGAAGCTTTCTTT
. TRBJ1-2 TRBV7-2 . CASTRTGLTNGYTF TGTGCCAGCACAAGGACCGGATTGACTAATGGCTACACCTTC
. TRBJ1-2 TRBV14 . CASSQWGSYGYTF TGTGCCAGCAGCCAGTGGGGCTCCTATGGCTACACCTTC
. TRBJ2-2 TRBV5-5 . CASSFPNTGELFF TGTGCCAGCAGCTTCCCGAACACCGGGGAGCTGTTTTTT
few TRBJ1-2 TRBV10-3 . CAISESGRDYGYTF TGTGCCATCAGTGAGTCGGGCAGGGACTATGGCTACACCTTC
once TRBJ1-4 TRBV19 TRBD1 CASSSTGTGFPSEKLFF TGTGCCAGTAGTAGTACCGGGACAGGGTTCCCATCAGAAAAACTGTTTTTT
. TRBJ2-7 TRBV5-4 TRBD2 CASSLAGGGLSYEQYF TGTGCCAGCAGCTTGGCCGGGGGGGGTCTGTCCTACGAGCAGTACTTC
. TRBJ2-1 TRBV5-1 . CASSTPPGLNNEQFF TGCGCCAGCAGCACACCTCCGGGACTGAACAATGAGCAGTTCTTC
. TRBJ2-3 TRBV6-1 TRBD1 CASKVEGASTDTQYF TGTGCCAGCAAAGTTGAGGGGGCCAGCACAGATACGCAGTATTTT
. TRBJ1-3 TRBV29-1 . CSVEVGGNTIYF TGCAGCGTTGAAGTCGGAGGAAACACCATATATTTT
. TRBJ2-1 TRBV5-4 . CASSSPGPLNEQFF TGTGCCAGCAGCTCCCCTGGACCCCTCAATGAGCAGTTCTTC
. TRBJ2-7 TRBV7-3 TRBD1 CASSYSGTGGYEQYF TGTGCCAGCAGCTATTCCGGGACAGGGGGGTACGAGCAGTACTTC
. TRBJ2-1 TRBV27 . CASSSLQSPNEQFF TGTGCCAGCAGTTCGTTACAATCCCCCAATGAGCAGTTCTTC
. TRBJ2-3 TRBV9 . CASSSLRTTDTQYF TGTGCCAGCAGCTCCCTCCGAACGACAGATACGCAGTATTTT
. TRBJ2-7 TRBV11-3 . CASSLEGGADYEQYF TGTGCCAGCAGCTTAGAGGGTGGGGCGGACTACGAGCAGTACTTC
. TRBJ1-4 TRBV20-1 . CSARLYEKLFF TGCAGTGCTAGGCTGTATGAAAAACTGTTTTTT
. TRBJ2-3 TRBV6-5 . CASSSPGTDTQYF TGTGCCAGCAGTTCCCCGGGCACAGATACGCAGTATTTT
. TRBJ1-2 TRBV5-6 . CASSSTGLSNYGYTF TGTGCCAGCAGTTCCACAGGGCTATCTAACTATGGCTACACCTTC
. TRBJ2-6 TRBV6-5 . CASRTGGANVLTF TGTGCCAGCCGAACAGGAGGGGCCAACGTCCTGACTTTC
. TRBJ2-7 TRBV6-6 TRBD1 CASSYPRGDRVGEQYF TGTGCCAGCAGTTACCCCCGGGGGGACAGGGTTGGCGAGCAGTACTTC
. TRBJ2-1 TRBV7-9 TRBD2 CASSLSRGGTSDNEQFF TGTGCCAGCAGCTTATCTCGAGGAGGGACTAGCGACAATGAGCAGTTCTTC
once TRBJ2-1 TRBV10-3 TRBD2 CAAPVSGRRVEQFF TGTGCCGCCCCTGTGAGCGGGAGACGAGTTGAGCAGTTCTTC
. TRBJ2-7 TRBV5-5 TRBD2 CASRPSSGRSKPSYEQYF TGTGCCAGCAGGCCCTCGAGCGGGAGGAGTAAACCTTCCTACGAGCAGTACTTC
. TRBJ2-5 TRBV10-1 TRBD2 CASSVPRLAFEETQYF TGCGCCAGCAGTGTCCCGAGACTAGCTTTCGAAGAGACCCAGTACTTC
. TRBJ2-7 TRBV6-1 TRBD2 CASSTERGPFYEQYF TGTGCCAGCAGCACCGAGCGGGGGCCCTTCTACGAGCAGTACTTC
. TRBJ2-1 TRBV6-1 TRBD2 CASINGTSGRNEQFF TGTGCCAGCATCAATGGAACTAGCGGGAGGAACGAGCAGTTCTTC
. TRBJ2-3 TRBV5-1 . CASSHEGETFTDTQYF TGCGCCAGCAGCCATGAAGGAGAGACCTTCACAGATACGCAGTATTTT
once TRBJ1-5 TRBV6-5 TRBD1 CASSPGQGGYQPQHF TGTGCCAGCAGCCCCGGACAGGGGGGATATCAGCCCCAGCATTTT
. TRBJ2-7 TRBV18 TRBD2 CASSPTWTSGSYEQYF TGTGCCAGCTCACCTACATGGACTAGCGGCTCCTACGAGCAGTACTTC
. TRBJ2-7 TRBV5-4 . CASSLSVPGEQYF TGTGCCAGCAGCTTGTCTGTTCCTGGTGAGCAGTACTTC
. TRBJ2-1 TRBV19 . CASSIVAAYPNEQFF TGTGCCAGTAGTATAGTGGCGGCGTACCCCAATGAGCAGTTCTTC
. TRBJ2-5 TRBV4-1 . CASSQGDRDNQETQYF TGCGCCAGCAGCCAAGGGGACCGGGACAACCAAGAGACCCAGTACTTC
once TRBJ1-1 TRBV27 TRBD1 CASSSATGVTEAFF TGTGCCAGCAGTTCGGCAACAGGGGTCACTGAAGCTTTCTTT
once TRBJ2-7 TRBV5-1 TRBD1 CASSRQGTGSSKPYEQYF TGCGCCAGCAGCCGCCAAGGGACAGGGAGCAGTAAGCCATACGAGCAGTACTTC
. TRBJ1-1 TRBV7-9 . CASSPSAEAFF TGTGCCAGCAGCCCCTCCGCTGAAGCTTTCTTT
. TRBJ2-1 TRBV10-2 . CASRVQPYNEQFF TGCGCCAGCAGAGTACAGCCTTACAATGAGCAGTTCTTC
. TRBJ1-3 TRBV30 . CAGTWGRTGNTIYF TGTGCAGGAACCTGGGGGAGGACTGGAAACACCATATATTTT
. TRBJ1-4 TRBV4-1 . CASSQGRFLFF TGCGCCAGCAGCCAAGGGAGGTTCCTGTTTTTT
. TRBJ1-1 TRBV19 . CASSISPNTEAFF TGTGCCAGTAGTATCTCACCGAACACTGAAGCTTTCTTT
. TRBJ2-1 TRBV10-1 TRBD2 CASRGTSGKQFF TGCGCCAGCAGGGGGACTAGCGGGAAGCAGTTCTTC
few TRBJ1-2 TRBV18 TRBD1 CASSADRNYGYTF TGTGCCAGCTCAGCGGACAGGAACTATGGCTACACCTTC
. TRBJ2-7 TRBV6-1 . CASSGFFRGSYEQYF TGTGCCAGCAGTGGGTTTTTCAGAGGTTCCTACGAGCAGTACTTC